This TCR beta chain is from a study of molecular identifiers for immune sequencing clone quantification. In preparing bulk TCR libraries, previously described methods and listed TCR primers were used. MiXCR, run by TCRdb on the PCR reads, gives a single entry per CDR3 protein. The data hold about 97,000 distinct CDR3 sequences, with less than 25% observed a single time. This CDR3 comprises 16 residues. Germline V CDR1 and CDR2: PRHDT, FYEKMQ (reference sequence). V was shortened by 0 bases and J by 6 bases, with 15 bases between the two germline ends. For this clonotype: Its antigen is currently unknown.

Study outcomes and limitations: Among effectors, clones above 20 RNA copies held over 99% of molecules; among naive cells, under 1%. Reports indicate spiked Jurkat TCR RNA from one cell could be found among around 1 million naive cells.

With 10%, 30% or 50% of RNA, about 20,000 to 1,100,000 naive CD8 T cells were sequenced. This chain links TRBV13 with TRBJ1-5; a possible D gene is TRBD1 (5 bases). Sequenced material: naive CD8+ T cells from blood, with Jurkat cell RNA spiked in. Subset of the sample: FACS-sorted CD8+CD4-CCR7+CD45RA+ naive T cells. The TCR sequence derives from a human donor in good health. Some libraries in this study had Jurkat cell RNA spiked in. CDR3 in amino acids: CASSLGGASRFQPQHF. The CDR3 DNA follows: TGTGCCAGCAGCTTAGGCGGGGCGTCACGGTTTCAGCCCCAGCATTTT.